Each of the 8 T cell receptor beta chains below was sequenced from the same sample in a study of blood T cells in healthy people across ages. Alongside a J-beta primer mix, a sample-barcoded 5' primer served in a second PCR lasting roughly 6 to 11 cycles. TCRdb used MiXCR to reprocess the 5' RACE reads, holding one entry per CDR3 protein. The table shows around 1,100,000 distinct CDR3 sequences, with around two fifths occurring only once. The sequenced material came from blood. The source of these receptors is a man aged 18 to 29 in good health.

V is TRBV6-2 or TRBV6-3 and J is TRBJ2-7, with D perhaps TRBD1 (6 bases). Germline loops: CDR1 MNHEY, CDR2 SVGEGT. Trimming shortened V by 6 bases and J by 6 bases, and 12 bases separated the two germline ends. This CDR3 comprises 12 residues. The CDR3 reads CASRSVGAEQYF. DNA of the CDR3: TGTGCCAGCAGGTCGGTGGGGGCCGAGCAGTACTTC.

This clonotype was observed a few times. In DNA form, the CDR3 reads TGTGCCAGCAGCCAAGCATCCAGGGGTTGGGGCTATGGCTACACCTTC. Translation: CASSQASRGWGYGYTF. The J gene is TRBJ1-2, the V gene TRBV3-1; possibly TRBD1 for D (6 bases). Germline-derived CDR1 and CDR2 are LGHDT and YNNKEL (reference sequence). Trimming left V 1 base short and J 4 bases short, with 16 bases between. CDR3 length: 16 residues. Looking up the rest from reference TRBV3-1 and TRBJ1-2 gives the full variable domain: DTAVSQTPKYLVTQMGNDKSIKCEQNLGHDTMYWYKQDSKKFLKIMFSYNNKELIINETVPNRFSPKSPDKAHLNLHINSLELGDSAVYFCASSQASRGWGYGYTFGSGTRLTVV.

The V and J genes are TRBV7-2 and TRBJ2-1; 9 bases are shared with TRBD2. CDR3 size: 15 residues. Germline V gene data show CDR1 as SGHTA and CDR2 as FQGNSA. Unmatched junction bases numbered 3, after V lost 3 bases and J lost 3 bases. CDR3 sequence: CASSFSGGNYNEQFF. The CDR3 coding sequence is TGTGCCAGCAGCTTCAGCGGGGGGAACTACAATGAGCAGTTCTTC.

Only a few counts were recorded for this clonotype. The V and J genes are TRBV12-3 or TRBV12-4 and TRBJ2-3, with TRBD1 matching 11 bases. The CDR3 has 15 residues. V gave up 5 bases and J gave up 5 bases; unmatched junction bases: 6. The CDR3 loop is CASSPDGTGGDTQYF. The CDR3 DNA follows: TGTGCCAGCAGTCCCGACGGGACAGGGGGAGATACGCAGTATTTT.

This clonotype was picked up one time. This chain joins TRBV27 and TRBJ2-7; possibly TRBD2 for D (6 bases). V gave up 6 bases and J gave up 7 bases, with 19 bases separating them. This CDR3 contains 14 residues. Germline V CDR1 and CDR2: MNHEY, SMNVEV (reference sequence). The DNA of the CDR3 is TGTGCCAGCAGCCGGGACTTAGGATACAATGAGCAGTACTTC. Amino acids: CASSRDLGYNEQYF.

In this sample, this clonotype turned up many times. This chain links TRBV7-6 with TRBJ2-1; D is uncertain. V lost 1 base, J lost 8 bases, and 9 bases lay in between. The germline V gene encodes CDR1 SGHVS and CDR2 FNYEAQ. The CDR3 contains 13 residues. This CDR3 reads CASSLVVLDEQFF. The CDR3 region has the DNA TGTGCCAGCAGCTTAGTAGTCCTCGATGAGCAGTTCTTC.

This rearrangement joins TRBV12-3 or TRBV12-4 to TRBJ1-2, with 7 bases that match TRBD1. This CDR3 region has 14 residues. V was pared by 6 bases and J by 8 bases, with 12 bases of the junction left unmatched. This CDR3 reads CASRPGQSDWGYTF. CDR3 DNA sequence: TGTGCCAGCAGGCCGGGACAGTCGGATTGGGGCTACACCTTC.

The V and J genes are TRBV29-1 and TRBJ1-1, with 9 bases aligning to TRBD1. CDR1 SQVTM and CDR2 ANQGSEA come from the germline V gene. CDR3 size: 14 residues. V dropped 4 bases and J dropped 6; count of bases not matched to a gene: 9. CDR3 protein: CSVGGGQGDSEAFF. In nucleotides, the CDR3 is TGCAGCGTTGGTGGGGGACAGGGTGACTCTGAAGCTTTCTTT.